This record concerns one TCR beta chain sequence. Original data processing: Amplification with reference gene primers provided the estimates of nucleated cell counts. Profiling relied on immunoSEQ multiplex PCR, and the TCRdb table lists in-frame clones only, not all of them. The D gene and trimming were derived from the DNA, and the V and J assignments and clone size from that table. The sample consists of some 260,000 clones, 70% to 90% of them appearing once. Germline CDR1 reads MNHNY; CDR2 reads SVGAGI (reference sequence). Trimming cost V 1 base and J 2 bases; bases outside gene matches: 5. The CDR3 extends over 15 amino acids. The data are from a study of blood T cell repertoires in COVID-19.

Source material: peripheral blood. The receptor comes from a woman aged 25 to 39 with COVID-19, enrolled during active disease. The chain is built from TRBV6-6 and TRBJ2-7; 7 bases are a match to TRBD1. CDR3 nucleotides: TGTGCCAGCAGTTACTATCGGACAGGAGCCTACGAGCAGTACGTC. Translating gives CASSYYRTGAYEQYV.